A selection of T cell receptor beta chains follows, all from one sample in a study of T cell repertoires in cytomegalovirus infection. TCRdb re-derived calls from the reads in MiXCR, one entry per CDR3 protein. The sample consists of approximately 250,000 distinct CDR3 sequences, around 9% of them appearing once. The sequencing sample was made of PBMCs. These TCRs come from a human donor in good health (CMV status not recorded). Some clones in this sample may be carry-over from other donors' samples. Both conserved end residues are part of each CDR3. A D gene is named only where the DNA matches it firmly. Expanded clones get a size class; other rows say once, few or many, or leave the size out.

CDR3 DNA: TGTGCCAGCAGCCGGGACAGGGGTTCGGGTAATTCACCCCTCCACTTT
CDR3 protein: CASSRDRGSGNSPLHF
clone size: many
V gene: TRBV6-2/TRBV6-3
CDR3 length: 16
D gene: TRBD1
J gene: TRBJ1-6

CDR3 DNA: TGCAGTGCTAGAGATCAGGTGTCAGGGCGGCCCCAGCATTTT
CDR3 protein: CSARDQVSGRPQHF
clone size: few
V gene: TRBV20-1
CDR3 length: 14
D gene: .
J gene: TRBJ1-5

CDR3 DNA: TGTGCCAGCAGCTTATGGCAGTCCGACGGCTACACCTTC
CDR3 protein: CASSLWQSDGYTF
clone size: .
V gene: TRBV7-2
CDR3 length: 13
D gene: .
J gene: TRBJ1-2

CDR3 DNA: TGTGCCAGCAGTACCACGAGGACAGGTGAGTGCAACTTT
CDR3 protein: CASSTTRTGECNF
clone size: few
V gene: TRBV6-1
CDR3 length: 13
D gene: TRBD1
J gene: TRBJ1-1

CDR3 DNA: TGTGCCAGCAGGGTGGACAGGGGGCTGGGGAGCAATCAGCCCCAGCATTTT
CDR3 protein: CASRVDRGLGSNQPQHF
clone size: many
V gene: TRBV7-8
CDR3 length: 17
D gene: TRBD1
J gene: TRBJ1-5

CDR3 DNA: TGTGCCTGGAGTGTAGCGGGGGGGCCCTACAATGAGCAGTTCTTC
CDR3 protein: CAWSVAGGPYNEQFF
clone size: .
V gene: TRBV30
CDR3 length: 15
D gene: TRBD2
J gene: TRBJ2-1

CDR3 DNA: TGTGCTAGTGGTCCGGGACAGGGGCAAGAGACCCAGTACTTC
CDR3 protein: CASGPGQGQETQYF
clone size: many
V gene: TRBV12-5
CDR3 length: 14
D gene: TRBD1
J gene: TRBJ2-5

CDR3 DNA: TGTGCCACCAGCGGAAACCCCGGACCTATCAATACTGGCTACACCTTC
CDR3 protein: CATSGNPGPINTGYTF
clone size: many
V gene: TRBV15
CDR3 length: 16
D gene: .
J gene: TRBJ1-2

CDR3 DNA: TGCAGTGCTAGACGACCCGCTTTAAATTCACCCCTCCACTTT
CDR3 protein: CSARRPALNSPLHF
clone size: many
V gene: TRBV20-1
CDR3 length: 14
D gene: .
J gene: TRBJ1-6

CDR3 DNA: TGTGCCTGGAGTGGCGGACGCACAGATGGCTACACCTTC
CDR3 protein: CAWSGGRTDGYTF
clone size: many
V gene: TRBV30
CDR3 length: 13
D gene: .
J gene: TRBJ1-2

CDR3 DNA: TGTGCTAGTGGGACCGGGACAGATTACAATGAGCAGTTCTTC
CDR3 protein: CASGTGTDYNEQFF
clone size: .
V gene: TRBV12-5
CDR3 length: 14
D gene: TRBD1
J gene: TRBJ2-1

CDR3 DNA: TGTGCCAGCAGCTTACGGTCAACTGGAAACACCATATATTTT
CDR3 protein: CASSLRSTGNTIYF
clone size: many
V gene: TRBV7-2
CDR3 length: 14
D gene: .
J gene: TRBJ1-3

CDR3 DNA: TGTGCCTCGGGGCACAGGGGGAACACTGAAGCTTTCTTT
CDR3 protein: CASGHRGNTEAFF
clone size: many
V gene: TRBV19
CDR3 length: 13
D gene: TRBD1
J gene: TRBJ1-1

CDR3 DNA: TGTGCCAGCAGCTTAGGGGCCGAGCAGTACTTC
CDR3 protein: CASSLGAEQYF
clone size: many
V gene: TRBV7-2
CDR3 length: 11
D gene: .
J gene: TRBJ2-7

CDR3 DNA: TGTGCCACTCAAGAGGCGTTTGCAGCTTTCTTT
CDR3 protein: CATQEAFAAFF
clone size: .
V gene: TRBV19
CDR3 length: 11
D gene: .
J gene: TRBJ1-1

CDR3 DNA: TGTGCCAGCTCAGCCGGGACAGGGGTTCGCACTGAAGCTTTCTTT
CDR3 protein: CASSAGTGVRTEAFF
clone size: few
V gene: TRBV18
CDR3 length: 15
D gene: TRBD1
J gene: TRBJ1-1

CDR3 DNA: TGTGCCAGCAGCTTGGGAGGGATGAACTATGGCTACACCTTC
CDR3 protein: CASSLGGMNYGYTF
clone size: many
V gene: TRBV7-8
CDR3 length: 14
D gene: .
J gene: TRBJ1-2

CDR3 DNA: TGCAGTGCTAGAGAAGGATTGGACAGCTATAGGGACGAGCAGTACTTC
CDR3 protein: CSAREGLDSYRDEQYF
clone size: .
V gene: TRBV20-1
CDR3 length: 16
D gene: .
J gene: TRBJ2-7

CDR3 DNA: TGTGCCGGCAGCTCGTCCGGGACTGAAGGAAACACCATATATTTT
CDR3 protein: CAGSSSGTEGNTIYF
clone size: .
V gene: TRBV7-2
CDR3 length: 15
D gene: .
J gene: TRBJ1-3

CDR3 DNA: TGTGCCAGCCGGGGGCGTTCAGGGGGGAACACTGAAGCTTTCTTT
CDR3 protein: CASRGRSGGNTEAFF
clone size: .
V gene: TRBV12-3/TRBV12-4
CDR3 length: 15
D gene: TRBD1
J gene: TRBJ1-1

CDR3 DNA: TGTGCCAGCACTCCTGGACTAATCTCCTACAATGAGCAGTTCTTC
CDR3 protein: CASTPGLISYNEQFF
clone size: few
V gene: TRBV7-2
CDR3 length: 15
D gene: .
J gene: TRBJ2-1

CDR3 DNA: TGTGCCAGCAGCCCTTCGGGTACCTCCATATATTTT
CDR3 protein: CASSPSGTSIYF
clone size: many
V gene: TRBV28
CDR3 length: 12
D gene: .
J gene: TRBJ1-3

CDR3 DNA: TGTGCCAGCATTAGCCGGGACAACGCCTACGAGCAGTACTTC
CDR3 protein: CASISRDNAYEQYF
clone size: many
V gene: TRBV28
CDR3 length: 14
D gene: .
J gene: TRBJ2-7

CDR3 DNA: TGTGCCAGCAGCAAACGAAGCGGCACCGGGGAGCTGTTTTTT
CDR3 protein: CASSKRSGTGELFF
clone size: .
V gene: TRBV7-2
CDR3 length: 14
D gene: .
J gene: TRBJ2-2

CDR3 DNA: TGTGCCAGCAGGTACAACCCCCTTGCTAGCGGGATAGTGGATGAGCAGTTCTTC
CDR3 protein: CASRYNPLASGIVDEQFF
clone size: .
V gene: TRBV6-2/TRBV6-3
CDR3 length: 18
D gene: TRBD2
J gene: TRBJ2-1

CDR3 DNA: TGTGCCAGCAGCGGCAGGGCTAGCAATCAGCCCCAGCATTTT
CDR3 protein: CASSGRASNQPQHF
clone size: many
V gene: TRBV7-2
CDR3 length: 14
D gene: .
J gene: TRBJ1-5

CDR3 DNA: TGTGCCAGCAGCCGAGACACTGTCAAAAACATTCAGTACTTC
CDR3 protein: CASSRDTVKNIQYF
clone size: .
V gene: TRBV6-1
CDR3 length: 14
D gene: .
J gene: TRBJ2-4

CDR3 DNA: TGTGCCAGCAGGCTCCGGGGGGGGGGTGAAAAACTGTTTTTT
CDR3 protein: CASRLRGGGEKLFF
clone size: many
V gene: TRBV6-1
CDR3 length: 14
D gene: .
J gene: TRBJ1-4

CDR3 DNA: TGTGCCAGCAGTTTTCGGGATTACTATGGCTACACCTTC
CDR3 protein: CASSFRDYYGYTF
clone size: many
V gene: TRBV28
CDR3 length: 13
D gene: .
J gene: TRBJ1-2

CDR3 DNA: TGTGCTAGTGGTTCCCGGGGGGTTGCGGGAGGCCCGGGGGGTAATGAGCAGTTCTTC
CDR3 protein: CASGSRGVAGGPGGNEQFF
clone size: .
V gene: TRBV12-5
CDR3 length: 19
D gene: TRBD2
J gene: TRBJ2-1

CDR3 DNA: TGTGCCAGCAGCTTCCGCGGGGGGGCGGGGTGGAATGAGCAGTTCTTC
CDR3 protein: CASSFRGGAGWNEQFF
clone size: .
V gene: TRBV7-2
CDR3 length: 16
D gene: TRBD2
J gene: TRBJ2-1

CDR3 DNA: TGTGCCAGCAGCTTAGGGGCTAGCGGGAGCCCAGATACGCAGTATTTT
CDR3 protein: CASSLGASGSPDTQYF
clone size: many
V gene: TRBV11-2
CDR3 length: 16
D gene: TRBD2
J gene: TRBJ2-3

CDR3 DNA: TGTGCCAGTAGTAGAATAGGGACATCAAACTACCGAAACACCATATATTTT
CDR3 protein: CASSRIGTSNYRNTIYF
clone size: few
V gene: TRBV19
CDR3 length: 17
D gene: .
J gene: TRBJ1-3

CDR3 DNA: TGCGCCAGCAGTGCTCTGACGGACTCACCCCTCCACTTT
CDR3 protein: CASSALTDSPLHF
clone size: few
V gene: TRBV10-1
CDR3 length: 13
D gene: .
J gene: TRBJ1-6

CDR3 DNA: TGTGCCAGCAGCTTCTCCCGACAGAACACTGAAGCTTTCTTT
CDR3 protein: CASSFSRQNTEAFF
clone size: many
V gene: TRBV7-2
CDR3 length: 14
D gene: .
J gene: TRBJ1-1

CDR3 DNA: TGTGCCAGCAGTTTCCGGAGGGACACCACCTCCTACAATGAGCAGTTCTTC
CDR3 protein: CASSFRRDTTSYNEQFF
clone size: few
V gene: TRBV6-2/TRBV6-3
CDR3 length: 17
D gene: .
J gene: TRBJ2-1

CDR3 DNA: TGTGCCAGCAGTTTAGTAACACATGAAAAACTGTTTTTT
CDR3 protein: CASSLVTHEKLFF
clone size: .
V gene: TRBV28
CDR3 length: 13
D gene: .
J gene: TRBJ1-4

CDR3 DNA: TGCAGCGTTGACCCTGGACAGGGATTCTATGGCTACACCTTC
CDR3 protein: CSVDPGQGFYGYTF
clone size: few
V gene: TRBV29-1
CDR3 length: 14
D gene: TRBD1
J gene: TRBJ1-2

CDR3 DNA: TGTGCCATCAGTGAGTCGGGACAGGGAGGGGAGACCCAGTACTTC
CDR3 protein: CAISESGQGGETQYF
clone size: .
V gene: TRBV10-3
CDR3 length: 15
D gene: TRBD1
J gene: TRBJ2-5

CDR3 DNA: TGCAGTGCAAACCACCCGACGGATTCTAATGAAAAACTGTTTTTT
CDR3 protein: CSANHPTDSNEKLFF
clone size: .
V gene: TRBV20-1
CDR3 length: 15
D gene: .
J gene: TRBJ1-4

CDR3 DNA: TGTGCCAGCAGTGAATATATTGGTGGCTACACCTTC
CDR3 protein: CASSEYIGGYTF
clone size: many
V gene: TRBV25-1
CDR3 length: 12
D gene: .
J gene: TRBJ1-2

CDR3 DNA: TGCAGTGCCCAATACAGGGGTACAGATACGCAGTATTTT
CDR3 protein: CSAQYRGTDTQYF
clone size: .
V gene: TRBV20-1
CDR3 length: 13
D gene: TRBD1
J gene: TRBJ2-3

CDR3 DNA: TGTGCCAGCAGTTACTCGCACACCGGGGAGCTGTTTTTT
CDR3 protein: CASSYSHTGELFF
clone size: many
V gene: TRBV6-2/TRBV6-3
CDR3 length: 13
D gene: .
J gene: TRBJ2-2

CDR3 DNA: TGTGCCATCAAGGCGGGGGGGCCTTACAATGAGCAGTTCTTC
CDR3 protein: CAIKAGGPYNEQFF
clone size: few
V gene: TRBV10-3
CDR3 length: 14
D gene: TRBD2
J gene: TRBJ2-1

CDR3 DNA: TGTGCCAGCAGTTCGAGCGGGGGCGCACAAGAGACCCAGTACTTC
CDR3 protein: CASSSSGGAQETQYF
clone size: few
V gene: TRBV28
CDR3 length: 15
D gene: TRBD2
J gene: TRBJ2-5

CDR3 DNA: TGTGCCAGCAGCGCGTCTAGGCAGACCCCCCAGCATTTT
CDR3 protein: CASSASRQTPQHF
clone size: many
V gene: TRBV7-2
CDR3 length: 13
D gene: .
J gene: TRBJ1-5

CDR3 DNA: TGTGCCAGCAGGAGAGCGGGGGGGACAGATACGCAGTATTTT
CDR3 protein: CASRRAGGTDTQYF
clone size: many
V gene: TRBV2
CDR3 length: 14
D gene: TRBD2
J gene: TRBJ2-3

CDR3 DNA: TGTGCCAGCACCGGACAAGCGGCTAGCGGGGGGTCTTACGAGCAGTACTTC
CDR3 protein: CASTGQAASGGSYEQYF
clone size: many
V gene: TRBV7-2
CDR3 length: 17
D gene: TRBD2
J gene: TRBJ2-7

CDR3 DNA: TGCAGCGTTGAAGCTCCCCCTGTGGGGATGACTGAAGCTTTCTTT
CDR3 protein: CSVEAPPVGMTEAFF
clone size: .
V gene: TRBV29-1
CDR3 length: 15
D gene: .
J gene: TRBJ1-1

CDR3 DNA: TGTGCCAGCAGCTTAACGGGCAGGGCGGAGTCACCCCTCCACTTT
CDR3 protein: CASSLTGRAESPLHF
clone size: many
V gene: TRBV7-3
CDR3 length: 15
D gene: .
J gene: TRBJ1-6

CDR3 DNA: TGTGCCACCAGTGATCTTCAAGAGACCCAGTACTTC
CDR3 protein: CATSDLQETQYF
clone size: .
V gene: TRBV24-1
CDR3 length: 12
D gene: .
J gene: TRBJ2-5

CDR3 DNA: TGTGCCAGCAGCTTCTCGGACTCAAGAGGGAATCAGCCCCAGCATTTT
CDR3 protein: CASSFSDSRGNQPQHF
clone size: many
V gene: TRBV7-2
CDR3 length: 16
D gene: .
J gene: TRBJ1-5

CDR3 DNA: TGTGCCAGCTCACCCCTCAGAGGACAGGACGCCGGGCAGTTCTTC
CDR3 protein: CASSPLRGQDAGQFF
clone size: .
V gene: TRBV18
CDR3 length: 15
D gene: TRBD1
J gene: TRBJ2-1

CDR3 DNA: TGTGCCAGCAGGAGGACAGCGAACACCGGGGAGCTGTTTTTT
CDR3 protein: CASRRTANTGELFF
clone size: many
V gene: TRBV6-2/TRBV6-3
CDR3 length: 14
D gene: .
J gene: TRBJ2-2

CDR3 DNA: TGTGCCAGCAGCTTAAATTTACGTGAAAAACTGTTTTTT
CDR3 protein: CASSLNLREKLFF
clone size: many
V gene: TRBV7-2
CDR3 length: 13
D gene: .
J gene: TRBJ1-4

CDR3 DNA: TGTGCCAGCAGTTTAAAGTTCCCGGACAGGGACGGTAAGACCCAGTACTTC
CDR3 protein: CASSLKFPDRDGKTQYF
clone size: few
V gene: TRBV12-3/TRBV12-4
CDR3 length: 17
D gene: TRBD1
J gene: TRBJ2-5